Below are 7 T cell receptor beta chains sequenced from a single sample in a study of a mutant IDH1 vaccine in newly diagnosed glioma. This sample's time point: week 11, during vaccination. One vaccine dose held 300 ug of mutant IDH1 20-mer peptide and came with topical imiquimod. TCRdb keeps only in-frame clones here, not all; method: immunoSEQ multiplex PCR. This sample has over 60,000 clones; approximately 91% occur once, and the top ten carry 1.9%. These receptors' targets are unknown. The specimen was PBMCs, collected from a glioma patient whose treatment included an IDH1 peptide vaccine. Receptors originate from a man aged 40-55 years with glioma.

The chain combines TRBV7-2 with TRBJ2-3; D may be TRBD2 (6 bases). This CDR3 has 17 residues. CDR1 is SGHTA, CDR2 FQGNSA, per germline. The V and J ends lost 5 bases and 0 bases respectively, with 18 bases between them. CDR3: CASSVDLAAPSTDTQYF. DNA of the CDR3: TGTGCCAGCAGCGTGGACTTAGCGGCCCCTAGCACAGATACGCAGTATTTT.

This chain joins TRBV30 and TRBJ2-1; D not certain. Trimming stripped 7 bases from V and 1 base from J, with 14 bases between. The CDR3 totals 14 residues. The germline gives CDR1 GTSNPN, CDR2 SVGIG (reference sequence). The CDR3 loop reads CALHSERSYNEQFF. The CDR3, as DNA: TGTGCCTTACACTCGGAGAGGTCCTACAATGAGCAGTTCTTC.

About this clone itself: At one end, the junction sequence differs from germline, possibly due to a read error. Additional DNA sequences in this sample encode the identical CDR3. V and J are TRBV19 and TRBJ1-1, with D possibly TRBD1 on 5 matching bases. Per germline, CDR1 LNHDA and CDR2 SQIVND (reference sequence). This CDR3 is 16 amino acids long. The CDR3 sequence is CASTLPGGGMNTEAFF. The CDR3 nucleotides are TGTGCTAGTACTCTCCCCGGGGGGGGAATGAACACTGAAGCTTTCTTT. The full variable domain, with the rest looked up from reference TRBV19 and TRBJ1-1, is DGGITQSPKYLFRKEGQNVTLSCEQNLNHDAMYWYRQDPGQGLRLIYYSQIVNDFQKGDIAEGYSVSREKKESFPLTVTSAQKNPTAFYLCASTLPGGGMNTEAFFGQGTRLTVV.

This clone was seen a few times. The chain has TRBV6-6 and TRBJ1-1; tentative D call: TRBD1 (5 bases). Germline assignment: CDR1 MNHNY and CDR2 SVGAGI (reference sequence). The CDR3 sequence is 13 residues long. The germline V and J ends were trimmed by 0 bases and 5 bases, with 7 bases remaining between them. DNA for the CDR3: TGTGCCAGCAGTTACTCAGGGGTTACTGAAGCTTTCTTT. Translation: CASSYSGVTEAFF.

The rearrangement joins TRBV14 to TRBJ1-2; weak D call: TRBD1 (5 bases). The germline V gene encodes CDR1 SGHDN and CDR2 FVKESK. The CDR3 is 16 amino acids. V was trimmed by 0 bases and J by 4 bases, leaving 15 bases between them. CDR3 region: CASSQEGVRFTYGYTF. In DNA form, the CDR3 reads TGTGCCAGCAGCCAAGAGGGGGTTAGGTTCACCTATGGCTACACCTTC.

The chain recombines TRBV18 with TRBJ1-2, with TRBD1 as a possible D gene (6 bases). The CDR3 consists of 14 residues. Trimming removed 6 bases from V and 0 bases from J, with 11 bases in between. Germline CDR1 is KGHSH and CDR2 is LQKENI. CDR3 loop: CASSPDSTNYGYTF. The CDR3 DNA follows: TGTGCCAGCTCGCCGGACAGCACTAACTATGGCTACACCTTC.

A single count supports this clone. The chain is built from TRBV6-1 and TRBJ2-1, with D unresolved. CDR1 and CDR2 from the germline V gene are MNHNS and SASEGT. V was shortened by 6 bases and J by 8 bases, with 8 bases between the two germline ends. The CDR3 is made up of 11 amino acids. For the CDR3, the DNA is TGTGCCAGCAGATTATGGGATGAGCAGTTCTTC. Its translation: CASRLWDEQFF.